A selection of T cell receptor beta chains follows, all from one sample in a study of T cells in Graves' hyperthyroidism and ophthalmopathy. TCRdb reprocessed the multiplex PCR reads with MiXCR, giving one entry per CDR3 protein. Of approximately 640,000 distinct CDR3 sequences in the sample, nearly 45% are singletons; the top ten hold more than 7%. The sequencing input was peripheral blood or thyroid tissue (not recorded which). These receptor sequences come from an adult man with Graves' disease, either hyperthyroidism or ophthalmopathy (not recorded which). CDR3s include the opening cysteine and the closing phenylalanine or tryptophan. The D gene is left open where the match is weak. Clone sizes are given selectively: once, few, many, or a class where the clone is expanded.

NA TRBJ1-3 TRBV7-9 NA TGTGCCAGCAGCTCGCGACAGGCCTCTGGAAACACCATATATTTT CASSSRQASGNTIYF
NA TRBJ1-2 TRBV20-1 TRBD1 TGCAGTGAATGGGACAGGGACTTCTATGGCTACACCTTC CSEWDRDFYGYTF
NA TRBJ2-7 TRBV10-2 NA TGTGCCAGCAGGGGGAGGGCGGTCGGGGGTCGGTCCTCCTACGAGCAGTACTTC CASRGRAVGGRSSYEQYF
NA TRBJ2-2 TRBV19 NA TGTGCCAGTAGTATAGGGGGTTCGTCCGGGGAGCTGTTTTTT CASSIGGSSGELFF
many TRBJ2-7 TRBV4-2 NA TGTGCCAGCAGCCAGGTCAGCGACTCCTACGAGCAGTACTTC CASSQVSDSYEQYF
few TRBJ1-1 TRBV7-2 NA TGTGCCAGCAGCTTACTGGACACCTACGAAGCTTTCTTT CASSLLDTYEAFF
NA TRBJ2-7 TRBV5-1 NA TGCGCCAGCAGCTTGGTGACGACGTACGAGCAGTACTTC CASSLVTTYEQYF
many TRBJ1-2 TRBV24-1 NA TGTGCCACCAGTGATTTAGACAGTCGGGGCTACACCTTC CATSDLDSRGYTF
few TRBJ2-7 TRBV7-2 NA TGTGCCAGCAGCTTAGGGGTCGGAGGGGGCTACGAGCAGTACTTC CASSLGVGGGYEQYF
many TRBJ1-4 TRBV10-3 NA TGTGCCATCAGTGCGTCGGTTGTTGGGGAAAAACTGTTTTTT CAISASVVGEKLFF
few TRBJ1-1 TRBV25-1 TRBD1 TGTGCCAGCAGTTATGGGTCCGGGGCGACAGGGGTTGTAGGTTTCACTGAAGCTTTCTTT CASSYGSGATGVVGFTEAFF
few TRBJ1-1 TRBV5-1 TRBD1 TGCGCCAGCAGCCCTGGGACAGGGGGTGTGGGCACTGAAGCTTTCTTT CASSPGTGGVGTEAFF
NA TRBJ2-7 TRBV29-1 NA TGCAGCGTGGGGGAAAGGGCACTTCCATCCTACGAGCAGTACTTC CSVGERALPSYEQYF
NA TRBJ1-2 TRBV14 NA TGTGCCAGCAGCCGCAGACCGGACAGCAACTATGGCTACACCTTC CASSRRPDSNYGYTF
many TRBJ2-2 TRBV7-3 TRBD1 TGTGCCAGCAGGACGACAGGGATTACCGGGGAGCTGTTTTTT CASRTTGITGELFF
NA TRBJ1-2 TRBV6-5 TRBD1 TGTGCCAGCAGTCCCGGGACAGGGGCGGTTGGCTACACCTTC CASSPGTGAVGYTF
many TRBJ1-1 TRBV12-3/TRBV12-4 TRBD1 TGTGCCAGCAGTCCCGACAGGGCGCCGAGCGAAGCTTTCTTT CASSPDRAPSEAFF
many TRBJ1-2 TRBV9 TRBD1 TGTGCCAGCAGCGTCACGACAGGGAACTATGGCTACACCTTC CASSVTTGNYGYTF
NA TRBJ1-1 TRBV19 NA TGTGCCAGGGGTCGTGAGGGGGAGAACACTGAAGCTTTCTTT CARGREGENTEAFF
NA TRBJ2-5 TRBV15 TRBD1 TGTGCCACCAGCGAGCCGGGACAGACGCAGTACTTC CATSEPGQTQYF
few TRBJ1-6 TRBV12-3/TRBV12-4 NA TGTGCCAGCAGAACCGGACAGAGCTTTAATTCACCCCTCCACTTT CASRTGQSFNSPLHF